This TCR beta chain was profiled in a study of T cell responses to AZD1222 COVID-19 vaccine. General study results and limits: Spike-specific TCR breadth and depth were elevated following two AZD1222 doses. Nearly half of spike-specific TCRs reportedly target unmutated variant regions.

A note on this clone: Its antigen is undetermined.

Assay: immunoSEQ multiplex PCR; the TCRdb copy retains only in-frame clones and omits some. The table includes under 90,000 clones, approximately 83% detected once. J was trimmed by 0 bases and V by 2 bases; bases with no gene match: 2. This CDR3 is 15 amino acids long. Germline loops: CDR1 SEHNR, CDR2 FQNEAQ (reference sequence). Source: peripheral blood, taken 28 days after the second AZD1222 dose. The chain carries TRBV7-9 and TRBJ2-7, with 9 bases aligning to TRBD2. This TCR derives from an adult who received the AZD1222 COVID-19 vaccine. The CDR3 region has the DNA TGTGCCAGCAGCTTAACTAGCGGGTACTCCTACGAGCAGTACTTC. Its translation: CASSLTSGYSYEQYF.